This TCR beta chain was sequenced in a study of PD-1 blockade in classical Hodgkin lymphoma. Study results and caveats: At C4D1, TCR diversity had climbed significantly for CD4+ cells, though not for CD8+ cells. Later analyses included only patients treated at least 1 year post-ASCT. Reports described newly diagnosed patients as having lower baseline TCR diversity than healthy donors. Complete responders showed a baseline diversity that resembled the diversity of newly diagnosed patients.

Described time point: cycle 4 day 1 (C4D1), after more than 5 weeks of nivolumab. Patients all relapsed after autologous stem cell transplantation, and there was variation in brentuximab vedotin exposure. For this clone: Its target is unknown.

Only in-frame clones appear in the TCRdb table, and some are missing; sequencing was by immunoSEQ multiplex PCR. Of more than 95,000 clones listed, approximately 89% are singletons. V was trimmed by 0 bases and J by 0 bases, leaving 21 bases between them. From germline, CDR1 is SGHDT and CDR2 YYEEEE. The CDR3 runs 19 residues. The material sequenced was peripheral blood mononuclear cells (PBMCs), taken before the fourth cycle of nivolumab. This clonotype was obtained from a human donor with classical Hodgkin lymphoma. The chain combines TRBV5-6 with TRBJ1-1; tentatively, D is TRBD1 (5 bases). The CDR3, as DNA: TGTGCCAGCAGCTTGGTGCAGGGCTCGCGGGTGAGCGTGAACACTGAAGCTTTCTTT. It translates to CASSLVQGSRVSVNTEAFF.